This TCR beta chain comes out of a study of T cells expressing NK-cell markers. Germline CDR1 SGHRS, CDR2 YFSETQ. This CDR3 region has 19 residues. TCRdb reprocessed the 5' RACE reads, with one entry per CDR3 protein and no DNA. The sample features about 460,000 distinct CDR3 sequences, with roughly 1.4% in its top ten. Source material: blood T cells: a sorted CD56 or NKG2C T cell subset, CD4+ or CD8+ T cells, or bulk PBMC T cells (not recorded which). V gene TRBV5-1 combines with J gene TRBJ2-1; without DNA, the TCRdb call of TRBD1 cannot be checked. This receptor was obtained from a woman between 50 and 59 years old in good health. The CDR3: CASSPEDPGWPNYYNEQFF.